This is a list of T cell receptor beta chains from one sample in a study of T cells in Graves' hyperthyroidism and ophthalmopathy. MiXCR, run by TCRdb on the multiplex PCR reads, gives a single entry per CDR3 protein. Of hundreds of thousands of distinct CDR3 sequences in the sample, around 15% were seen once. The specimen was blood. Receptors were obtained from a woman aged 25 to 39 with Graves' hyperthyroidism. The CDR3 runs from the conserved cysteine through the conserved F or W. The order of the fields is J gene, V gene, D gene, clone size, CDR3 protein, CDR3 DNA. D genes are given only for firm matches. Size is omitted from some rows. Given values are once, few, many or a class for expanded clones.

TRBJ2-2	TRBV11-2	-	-	CASREYGELFF	TGTGCCAGCCGGGAGTACGGGGAGCTGTTTTTT
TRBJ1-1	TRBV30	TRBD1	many	CAWSPGQGDTEAFF	TGTGCCTGGAGCCCCGGACAGGGAGACACTGAAGCTTTCTTT
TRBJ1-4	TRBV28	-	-	CASTTRGHEKLFF	TGTGCCAGCACAACCAGGGGACATGAAAAACTGTTTTTT
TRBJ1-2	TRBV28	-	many	CASSPGALGYTF	TGTGCCAGCAGCCCGGGAGCGCTTGGCTACACCTTC
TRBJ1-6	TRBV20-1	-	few	CSARDRGSPLHF	TGCAGTGCTAGAGATCGTGGTTCACCCCTCCACTTT
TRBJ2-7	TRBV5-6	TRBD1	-	CASSFNRGLTYEQYF	TGTGCCAGCAGCTTTAACAGGGGCTTGACCTACGAGCAGTACTTC
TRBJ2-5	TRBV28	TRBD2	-	CASSFRSGRAGTQYF	TGTGCCAGCAGTTTCAGAAGCGGGAGGGCCGGGACCCAGTACTTC
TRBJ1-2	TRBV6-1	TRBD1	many	CASSGYADRVAGYTF	TGTGCCAGCAGTGGATACGCGGACAGGGTGGCTGGCTACACCTTC
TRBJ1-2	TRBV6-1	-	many	CASTGDKDYGYTF	TGTGCCAGCACGGGCGACAAGGACTATGGCTACACCTTC
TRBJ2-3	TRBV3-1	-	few	CASSQGVPSTDTQYF	TGTGCCAGCAGCCAAGGAGTCCCTAGCACAGATACGCAGTATTTT
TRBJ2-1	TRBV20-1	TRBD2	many	CSARDGIAGVTNEQFF	TGCAGTGCTAGAGATGGAATAGCGGGAGTAACCAATGAGCAGTTCTTC
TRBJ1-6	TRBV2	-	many	CAWRPGTQYNSPLHF	TGTGCCTGGAGACCTGGGACACAATATAATTCACCCCTCCACTTT
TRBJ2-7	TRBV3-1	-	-	CASSPSRRVNEQYF	TGTGCCAGCAGCCCCTCACGGAGGGTCAACGAGCAGTACTTC